Shown below are 32 T cell receptor beta chains from a single sample sequenced in a study of glioma-infiltrating T cells after dendritic cell vaccination. TCRdb's copy holds only in-frame clones and misses some; the assay was immunoSEQ multiplex PCR. This sample yields tens of thousands of clones, of which 70% to 85% are seen a single time; 15% to 19% belongs to the top ten. Time point reported: after dendritic cell vaccination, including at tumor progression/relapse. The sample in question was blood, obtained after dendritic cell vaccination. The receptors derive from a human donor with glioblastoma.

This clone was seen a single time. The chain is built from TRBV7-2 and TRBJ2-7, with 10 positions matching TRBD2. Germline V CDR1 and CDR2: SGHTA, FQGNSA. There are 16 residues in the CDR3. Trimming removed 5 bases from V and 3 bases from J; junction bases left unmatched: 10. Here the CDR3 reads CASSPIRTSGLYEQYF. The CDR3, as DNA: TGTGCCAGCAGCCCGATCAGGACTAGCGGCCTCTACGAGCAGTACTTC.

The chain combines TRBV30 with TRBJ2-5; D is undetermined. Germline V gene lookup returns CDR1 GTSNPN and CDR2 SVGIG (reference sequence). V lost 2 bases, J lost 5 bases, and 6 bases lay in between. The CDR3 spans 11 residues. Written as DNA, the CDR3 is TGTGCCTGGAGTACCCAGGAGACCCAGTACTTC. This translates into CAWSTQETQYF.

The chain carries TRBV13 and TRBJ2-5, with D uncertain. The CDR3 sequence is 13 residues long. With 6 bases removed from V and 2 bases from J, the gap between germline ends came to 10 bases. Germline V lookup: CDR1 PRHDT, CDR2 FYEKMQ (reference sequence). This CDR3 is CASSVSRQETQYF. CDR3 in DNA: TGTGCCAGCAGTGTTTCCCGTCAAGAGACCCAGTACTTC.

The chain couples TRBV5-1 to TRBJ2-7, with 12 bases identical to TRBD1. The germline gives CDR1 SGHRS, CDR2 YFSETQ. The CDR3 has 14 amino acids. Trimming cost V 4 bases and J 5 bases; bases outside gene matches: 4. CDR3 nucleotide sequence: TGCGCCAGCAGCATAGGGACAGGGGGCGACGAGCAGTACTTC. Its protein is CASSIGTGGDEQYF.

The DNA of the CDR3 is TGTGCCAGCAGTTTACAGGAGAACACTGAAGCTTTCTTT. Translated: CASSLQENTEAFF. This chain joins TRBV27 and TRBJ1-1; D not resolved. The CDR3 spans 13 residues. Per germline, CDR1 MNHEY and CDR2 SMNVEV (reference sequence). V lost 2 bases to trimming and J lost 1 base, with 5 bases between them.

The chain links TRBV15 to TRBJ1-2, with 9 nucleotides matching TRBD1. Germline V gene sequence: CDR1 LNHNV, CDR2 YYDKDF (reference sequence). V dropped 8 bases and J dropped 8; count of bases not matched to a gene: 9. This CDR3 has 13 amino acids. The CDR3 DNA sequence: TGTGCCACCGGGCCACAGGGGGCGCGCGGCTACACCTTC. Residues: CATGPQGARGYTF.

The chain recombines TRBV7-9 with TRBJ1-2, with no clear D. The CDR3 is made up of 16 amino acids. Germline lookup yields CDR1 SEHNR and CDR2 FQNEAQ (reference sequence). V shed 1 base and J shed 5 bases, with 17 bases lying between them. Here the CDR3 reads CASSLVGGDVTYGYTF. DNA of the CDR3: TGTGCCAGCAGCTTAGTGGGTGGAGATGTAACATATGGCTACACCTTC. The full variable domain, with the rest looked up from reference TRBV7-9 and TRBJ1-2, is DTGVSQNPRHKITKRGQNVTFRCDPISEHNRLYWYRQTLGQGPEFLTYFQNEAQLEKSRLLSDRFSAERPKGSFSTLEIQRTEQGDSAMYLCASSLVGGDVTYGYTFGSGTRLTVV.

This clone was counted only a few times. The chain joins TRBV10-3 to TRBJ1-6; maybe TRBD1 (5 bases). Per the germline V gene, CDR1 is ENHRY and CDR2 is SYGVKD. The CDR3 is 14 amino acids. V lost 5 bases to trimming and J lost 8 bases, with 13 bases between them. The CDR3 sequence: CAISKQVADSPLHF. As DNA, the CDR3 is TGTGCCATCAGTAAACAGGTTGCGGATTCACCCCTCCACTTT.

The V gene is TRBV10-3, the J gene TRBJ2-2, with 8 bases matching TRBD1. The germline gives CDR1 ENHRY, CDR2 SYGVKD. V gave up 8 bases and J gave up 7 bases; unmatched junction bases: 12. The CDR3 spans 15 residues. In nucleotides, the CDR3 is TGTGCCATCTCATTCGGGGACAGGCGGGGCGGGGAGCTGTTTTTT. Translated: CAISFGDRRGGELFF.

This clone was detected only once. The V gene is TRBV10-3, the J gene TRBJ1-1; TRBD1 matches at 7 bases. The CDR3 extends over 15 amino acids. The germline gives CDR1 ENHRY, CDR2 SYGVKD. Trimming removed 0 bases from V and 2 bases from J; junction bases left unmatched: 3. CDR3 region: CAISESRQGNTEAFF. Here the CDR3 DNA reads TGTGCCATCAGTGAGTCGCGACAGGGAAACACTGAAGCTTTCTTT.

The chain joins TRBV30 to TRBJ1-5, with D hard to call. The CDR3 sequence is 14 residues long. V was clipped by 2 bases and J by 0 bases, with 8 bases between them. Germline V gives CDR1 GTSNPN, CDR2 SVGIG (reference sequence). The CDR3 DNA follows: TGTGCCTGGAGTTACGGGAATAGCAATCAGCCCCAGCATTTT. Protein: CAWSYGNSNQPQHF.

The rearrangement links TRBV5-6 to TRBJ1-6, with TRBD1 identical over 9 bases. Looked up from germline, CDR1 is SGHDT and CDR2 is YYEEEE. This CDR3 is built from 16 residues. The V and J ends lost 4 bases and 7 bases, in that order; junction bases with no gene match: 9. Here the CDR3 reads CASSGGTGLTNSPLHF. The CDR3 bases are TGTGCCAGCAGCGGAGGGACAGGGTTGACGAATTCACCCCTCCACTTT.

This chain uses TRBV7-9 with TRBJ2-7; D is possibly TRBD1 (6 bases). Germline loops: CDR1 SEHNR, CDR2 FQNEAQ (reference sequence). The CDR3 consists of 15 residues. The V gene lost 5 bases and the J gene lost 3 bases, with 17 bases spanning the gap. This chain's CDR3 is CASSDLGGTIYEQYF. DNA for the CDR3: TGTGCCAGCAGCGATCTAGGTGGGACAATCTACGAGCAGTACTTC.

V gene TRBV5-5 combines with J gene TRBJ2-7; weak D call: TRBD2 (6 bases). Germline lookup yields CDR1 SGHKS and CDR2 YYEKEE (reference sequence). Between the trimmed V and J ends, which lost 3 bases and 6 bases, there was a span of 19 bases. The CDR3 contains 15 residues. CDR3 region: CASSYGTESSFEQYF. The CDR3 DNA is TGTGCCAGCAGCTACGGGACTGAATCAAGTTTCGAGCAGTACTTC.

This rearrangement joins TRBV5-6 to TRBJ1-5; 8 positions agree with TRBD1. The CDR3 extends over 17 amino acids. The germline gives CDR1 SGHDT, CDR2 YYEEEE. With V trimmed by 0 bases and J by 9 bases, 14 bases remained unmatched. CDR3: CASSLAGTGGNLRPQHF. The CDR3, as DNA: TGTGCCAGCAGCTTGGCCGGTACAGGGGGAAACCTTCGGCCCCAGCATTTT.

CDR3 protein: CASSLRQAYGYTF. CDR3 bases: TGTGCCAGCAGTTTAAGGCAGGCCTATGGCTACACCTTC. The rearrangement joins TRBV27 to TRBJ1-2, with D hard to call. CDR1 and CDR2 (germline): MNHEY, SMNVEV (reference sequence). The CDR3 covers 13 residues. Trimming took 2 bases from V and 4 from J, leaving 8 bases between them.

V is TRBV30 and J is TRBJ2-1, with 9 bases lining up with TRBD1. The germline V gene encodes CDR1 GTSNPN and CDR2 SVGIG (reference sequence). The CDR3 loop spans 16 amino acids. V lost 1 base and J lost 2; bases outside the gene matches: 6. CDR3 coding DNA: TGTGCCTGGAGTGGGGGCCGGGACAGGGCCTACAATGAGCAGTTCTTC. It yields the protein CAWSGGRDRAYNEQFF.

This clone was counted between two and nine times. This chain uses TRBV19 with TRBJ2-7; D gene ambiguous. The CDR3 consists of 14 residues. The germline V gene encodes CDR1 LNHDA and CDR2 SQIVND (reference sequence). V gave up 3 bases and J gave up 1 base, with 10 bases separating them. The CDR3 protein is CASSMVSGSYEQYF. As DNA, the CDR3 is TGTGCCAGTAGTATGGTCTCAGGATCCTACGAGCAGTACTTC.

The chain links TRBV27 to TRBJ1-4; no clear D gene. The CDR3 consists of 16 residues. Trimming removed 3 bases from V and 1 base from J, with 12 bases in between. Germline CDR1 reads MNHEY; CDR2 reads SMNVEV (reference sequence). CDR3 loop: CASSFSSSGTNEKLFF. CDR3 DNA sequence: TGTGCCAGCAGTTTTTCGTCGAGCGGAACTAATGAAAAACTGTTTTTT. The full variable domain, in which reference TRBV27 and TRBJ1-4 provide the parts outside the CDR3, is EAQVTQNPRYLITVTGKKLTVTCSQNMNHEYMSWYRQDPGLGLRQIYYSMNVEVTDKGDVPEGYKVSRKEKRNFPLILESPSPNQTSLYFCASSFSSSGTNEKLFFGSGTQLSVL.

The chain carries TRBV4-3 and TRBJ1-1; D gene ambiguous. Between the trimmed V and J ends, which lost 1 base and 0 bases, there was a span of 9 bases. The CDR3 totals 15 residues. CDR1 and CDR2 (germline): LGHNA, YSLEER. CDR3 region: CASSQVQIMNTEAFF. DNA for the CDR3: TGCGCCAGCAGCCAAGTACAGATCATGAACACTGAAGCTTTCTTT.

This chain links TRBV19 with TRBJ1-6; 9 bases line up with TRBD1. The CDR3 runs 14 residues. Germline V gene data show CDR1 as LNHDA and CDR2 as SQIVND (reference sequence). V trimming: 5 bases; J trimming: 6 bases; junction bases outside the gene matches: 2. Here the CDR3 reads CASSEDRGNSPLHF. CDR3 nucleotide sequence: TGTGCCAGTAGTGAGGACAGGGGTAATTCACCCCTCCACTTT.

This chain links TRBV7-9 with TRBJ2-7; D is unclear. V lost 1 base, J lost 5 bases, and 15 bases lay in between. The CDR3 length is 15 residues. Germline CDR1 reads SEHNR; CDR2 reads FQNEAQ (reference sequence). CDR3 sequence (DNA): TGTGCCAGCAGCTTAGAGGTGTCCTTGGAGAACGAGCAGTACTTC. Protein: CASSLEVSLENEQYF.

The chain recombines TRBV4-1 with TRBJ2-5, with 16 bases fitting TRBD2. Unmatched junction bases numbered 15, after V lost 6 bases and J lost 2 bases. The CDR3 length is 20 residues. CDR1 is MGHRA, CDR2 YSYEKL, per germline. This CDR3 reads CASSRKAGWGLAGGQETQYF. DNA of the CDR3: TGCGCCAGCAGTCGGAAGGCGGGTTGGGGACTAGCGGGGGGGCAAGAGACCCAGTACTTC.

The chain employs TRBV15 and TRBJ1-5; the D is unclear. The germline V and J ends were trimmed by 2 bases and 6 bases, with 8 bases remaining between them. This CDR3 is 13 amino acids long. Germline CDR1 LNHNV, CDR2 YYDKDF (reference sequence). The CDR3 loop reads CATSRRGIQPQHF. Written as DNA, the CDR3 is TGTGCCACCAGCAGACGAGGGATTCAGCCCCAGCATTTT.

This clone is a singleton in its sample. V and J are TRBV5-1 and TRBJ2-5, with 8 nucleotides matching TRBD1. The CDR3 length is 14 residues. Germline-derived CDR1 and CDR2 are SGHRS and YFSETQ. V was clipped by 4 bases and J by 5 bases; unmatched bases: 7. DNA of the CDR3: TGCGCCAGCAGCACCAGTCGACAGGGGGAGACCCAGTACTTC. Translation gives CASSTSRQGETQYF.

V and J are TRBV20-1 and TRBJ1-2; D possibly corresponds to TRBD1 (6 bases). This CDR3 has 11 residues. CDR1 and CDR2 from the germline V gene are DFQATT and SNEGSKA (reference sequence). The germline V and J ends were trimmed by 0 bases and 8 bases, with 7 bases remaining between them. This chain's CDR3 is CSARDGQGYTF. The CDR3 DNA reads TGCAGTGCTAGAGACGGACAGGGCTACACCTTC.

The rearrangement uses TRBV10-1 and TRBJ2-1, with 8 bases matching TRBD2. The CDR3 runs 15 residues. Germline values: CDR1 WNHNN, CDR2 SYGVQD (reference sequence). The J segment lost 9 bases and the V segment lost 1 base, leaving 8 bases of the junction unmatched. In DNA form, the CDR3 reads TGCGCCAGCAGTGAGTTGTCTAGCGGGCCCCTTGAGCAGTTCTTC. Its protein product is CASSELSSGPLEQFF.

This clone occurred once. This CDR3 reads CASSFLAGGLRDTQYF. The CDR3 region has the DNA TGTGCCAGCAGCTTCCTAGCGGGGGGGCTAAGAGATACGCAGTATTTT. The chain uses TRBV7-2 and TRBJ2-3; 12 nucleotides match TRBD2. CDR3 length equals 16 residues. V was clipped by 3 bases and J by 5 bases; unmatched bases: 6. CDR1 is SGHTA, CDR2 FQGNSA, per germline.

The chain links TRBV4-1 to TRBJ2-1; TRBD2 agrees at 14 bases. The junction had 5 bases not matched to a gene; V was cut back by 4 bases and J by 0 bases. The CDR3 extends over 18 amino acids. CDR1 and CDR2 (germline): MGHRA, YSYEKL. The CDR3, as DNA: TGCGCCAGCAGCCGGGGACTAGCGGGGGCCAGCTCCTACAATGAGCAGTTCTTC. Translation: CASSRGLAGASSYNEQFF.

The chain carries TRBV11-2 and TRBJ2-1; 8 positions match TRBD2. V lost 6 bases to trimming and J lost 6 bases; unmatched junction nucleotides: 10. CDR1 and CDR2 from the germline V gene are SGHAT and FQNNGV. The CDR3 covers 15 residues. CDR3 in DNA: TGTGCCAGCAGTCTAATCCGGACTAGCTCCAATGAGCAGTTCTTC. It encodes CASSLIRTSSNEQFF.

CDR3 coding DNA: TGTGCCAGCGACCGGGACAGGGGTAGCTCACCCCTCCACTTT. It encodes CASDRDRGSSPLHF. The chain couples TRBV6-1 to TRBJ1-6, with 10 bases identical to TRBD1. The germline CDR1 and CDR2 sequences are MNHNS and SASEGT. CDR3 length: 14 residues. V shed 8 bases and J 10 bases; nucleotides not matched to a gene: 8.

The J gene is TRBJ2-5, the V gene TRBV5-1; a possible D gene is TRBD2 (6 bases). V gave up 0 bases and J gave up 5 bases, with 11 bases separating them. CDR3 size: 14 residues. Per the germline V gene, CDR1 is SGHRS and CDR2 is YFSETQ. CDR3 amino acids: CASSLGLEGETQYF. The CDR3 coding sequence is TGCGCCAGCAGCTTGGGATTGGAGGGGGAGACCCAGTACTTC.